This T cell receptor (beta chain) was profiled in a study of blood T cell repertoires in COVID-19. The data were produced by immunoSEQ multiplex PCR, yet TCRdb's version contains in-frame clones alone and is incomplete. The sample lists 300,000 or so clones; 70% to 90% were seen once. CDR3 length equals 13 residues. The chain has TRBV21-1 and TRBJ2-7; TRBD2 was called by the table and not checked on the DNA. TRBV21-1 corresponds to a pseudogene. This TCR was recovered from a woman in her twenties or thirties who had recovered from COVID-19. Sequences were obtained from PBMCs or T cells enriched from blood (not recorded which). The CDR3 DNA sequence: TGTGCCAGCAGCAAACCGCCCAGTTCGGGGCAGTACTTC. This translates into CASSKPPSSGQYF.